Below are 20 T cell receptor beta chains sequenced from a single sample in a study of blood T cells in healthy people across ages. Alongside a J-beta primer mix, a sample-barcoded 5' primer served in a second PCR lasting roughly 7 to 11 cycles. TCRdb re-analysed the 5' RACE reads in MiXCR, keeping a single row per CDR3 protein. Of about a million distinct CDR3 sequences in the sample, roughly 51% are singletons; the top ten hold 20% to 25%. The sample taken for sequencing was blood. The receptors were gathered from a woman aged 55-69 years in good health.

The CDR3 nucleotides read TGTGCCAGCAGCCAAGAGGTGACTAGCGGGTTCACAGATACGCAGTATTTT. Its translation: CASSQEVTSGFTDTQYF. This sequence joins TRBV4-2 and TRBJ2-3, with 10 nucleotides matching TRBD2. With V trimmed by 0 bases and J by 2 bases, 5 bases remained unmatched. Germline V gives CDR1 LGHNA, CDR2 YNFKEQ. CDR3 size: 17 residues.

There are a few counts of this clonotype. The rearrangement joins TRBV18 to TRBJ1-2; TRBD1 matches 9 bases. Germline CDR1 KGHSH, CDR2 LQKENI. This CDR3 comprises 14 residues. The trim removed 3 bases at V and 8 bases at J, leaving 7 bases unmatched. DNA of the CDR3: TGTGCCAGCTCACCGGGACAGGGAGGAGGCGGCTACACCTTC. Translated, it gives CASSPGQGGGGYTF.

V usage is TRBV28 and J usage is TRBJ2-4, with D possibly TRBD2 on 5 matching bases. The germline V gene has CDR1 MDHEN and CDR2 SYDVKM. Trimming took off 5 bases at V and 3 bases at J, with 14 bases between the two ends. The CDR3 has 15 residues. As DNA, the CDR3 is TGTGCCAGCAGTCCCCCCGGAGGTAACAAAAACATTCAGTACTTC. Translated: CASSPPGGNKNIQYF.

The table lists this clonotype with many counts. The chain recombines TRBV7-2 with TRBJ2-7; 8 positions match TRBD1. With 5 bases clipped from V and 5 bases from J, the junction kept 8 bases outside the gene matches. The germline V gene encodes CDR1 SGHTA and CDR2 FQGNSA. The CDR3 totals 14 residues. This CDR3 is CASSPRTGSNEQYF. CDR3 nucleotide sequence: TGTGCCAGCAGCCCAAGGACAGGGTCGAACGAGCAGTACTTC. The full variable domain, its missing parts supplied by reference TRBV7-2 and TRBJ2-7, is GAGVSQSPSNKVTEKGKDVELRCDPISGHTALYWYRQSLGQGLEFLIYFQGNSAPDKSGLPSDRFSAERTGGSVSTLTIQRTQQEDSAVYLCASSPRTGSNEQYFGPGTRLTVT.

This clonotype was counted ten times or more. V is TRBV4-3 and J is TRBJ2-1, with 9 bases aligning to TRBD2. The CDR3 consists of 17 residues. The ends lost 1 base at V and 9 bases at J; junction bases unmatched: 13. Germline CDR1 LGHNA, CDR2 YSLEER. The CDR3 spells CASSQGLGGRASGEQFF. The CDR3 DNA reads as TGCGCCAGCAGCCAAGGTCTCGGCGGGAGGGCCTCGGGTGAGCAGTTCTTC.

J is TRBJ2-1 and V is TRBV12-3 or TRBV12-4, with 10 positions matching TRBD2. Trimming removed 2 bases from V and 0 bases from J; junction bases left unmatched: 4. The CDR3 extends over 17 amino acids. The CDR3 DNA is TGTGCCAGCAGTTTAATGACTAGCGGGTTCTCCTACAATGAGCAGTTCTTC. Translated: CASSLMTSGFSYNEQFF.

This chain connects TRBV14 to TRBJ2-1; TRBD2 agrees at 7 bases. Trimming took 4 bases from V and 7 from J; bases not matched to a gene: 10. CDR1 and CDR2 from the germline V gene are SGHDN and FVKESK. The CDR3 runs 15 residues. The CDR3 DNA is TGTGCCAGCAGCCTTCTAGCGGTCCCTAGGAATGAGCAGTTCTTC. Its translation is CASSLLAVPRNEQFF.

The J gene is TRBJ2-5, the V gene TRBV7-9, with D possibly matching TRBD2 (5 bases). Per the germline V gene, CDR1 is SEHNR and CDR2 is FQNEAQ (reference sequence). V lost 1 base, J lost 2 bases, and 8 bases lay in between. The CDR3 has 14 amino acids. DNA of the CDR3: TGTGCCAGCAGCTTAGGTGGGGAGCAAGAGACCCAGTACTTC. It yields the protein CASSLGGEQETQYF.

V and J are TRBV5-1 and TRBJ2-3, with 7 bases that match TRBD2. The CDR3 extends over 17 amino acids. J lost 4 bases, V lost 0 bases, and 11 bases had no gene match. Germline V gene data show CDR1 as SGHRS and CDR2 as YFSETQ. This chain's CDR3 is CASSLVTSIVGSDTQYF. CDR3 sequence (DNA): TGCGCCAGCAGCTTGGTGACTAGCATTGTGGGGTCAGATACGCAGTATTTT.

This clonotype was observed a single time. The chain is built from TRBV7-4 and TRBJ2-1, with TRBD2 identical over 8 bases. The CDR3 sequence is 18 residues long. From germline, CDR1 is SGHVT and CDR2 SQSDAQ. V lost 1 base, J lost 4 bases, and 12 bases stayed unmatched. DNA of the CDR3: TGTGCCAGCAGCTTAGGATATAGCGGGACATATCAATACAATGAGCAGTTCTTC. Its protein is CASSLGYSGTYQYNEQFF.

The table lists this clonotype with a few counts. This chain joins TRBV6-1 and TRBJ2-1, with 7 nucleotides matching TRBD2. With V trimmed by 6 bases and J by 14 bases, 13 bases remained unmatched. The germline V gene encodes CDR1 MNHNS and CDR2 SASEGT. The CDR3 totals 13 residues. CDR3 sequence (DNA): TGTGCCAGCAGCCCCACCGAGGGGAGGGCCAAGTTCTTC. It translates to CASSPTEGRAKFF.

In regard to this clonotype: This may stem from a read error, because a much larger clone lies one nucleotide away. This chain connects TRBV28 to TRBJ2-5, with D unclear. The CDR3 is 16 amino acids. CDR1 and CDR2 from the germline V gene are MDHEN and SYDVKM. The CDR3 DNA reads TGTGCCTGCAGCCCCTTCTACGTTAGTTCGAAAGAGACCCAGTACTTC. It yields the protein CACSPFYVSSKETQYF.

J is TRBJ2-5 and V is TRBV18; D is undetermined. CDR1 and CDR2 (germline): KGHSH, LQKENI. The CDR3 consists of 14 residues. The germline V and J ends were trimmed by 0 bases and 1 base, with 6 bases remaining between them. CDR3 bases: TGTGCCAGCTCACCACCAGAGGTCCAAGAGACCCAGTACTTC. It specifies CASSPPEVQETQYF.

This clonotype was observed a few times. The chain uses TRBV12-3 or TRBV12-4 and TRBJ2-3; D not certain. The germline V and J ends were trimmed by 7 bases and 0 bases, with 20 bases remaining between them. The length of the CDR3 is 17 residues. CDR3 amino acids: CASTGLVQPTSTDTQYF. CDR3 nucleotides: TGTGCCAGCACTGGTCTTGTACAGCCCACTAGCACAGATACGCAGTATTTT.

The rearrangement links TRBV3-1 to TRBJ2-5; TRBD2 agrees at 7 bases. Germline trimming cut 3 bases from V and 2 bases from J; bases unmatched to any gene: 9. The CDR3 sequence is 16 residues long. CDR1 LGHDT and CDR2 YNNKEL come from the germline V gene (reference sequence). CDR3 nucleotides: TGTGCCAGCAGCCACGGCGGGAGCGGGGCACAAGAGACCCAGTACTTC. This translates into CASSHGGSGAQETQYF.

CDR3 sequence (DNA): TGTGCCAGCAGTTCCCCCGGGCTGAGGTCCCAGTACTTC. This gives the protein CASSSPGLRSQYF. This chain connects TRBV28 to TRBJ2-5; D unclear. The CDR3 is 13 residues long. V was cut by 4 bases and J by 9 bases, with 15 bases left in between. CDR1 MDHEN and CDR2 SYDVKM come from the germline V gene.

The genes are TRBV15 and TRBJ2-7; possible D gene TRBD2, 6 bases. Germline V gives CDR1 LNHNV, CDR2 YYDKDF (reference sequence). This CDR3 contains 17 residues. V was trimmed by 3 bases and J by 0 bases, leaving 18 bases between them. CDR3 sequence: CATSRGVARGNSYEQYF. CDR3 sequence (DNA): TGTGCCACCAGCAGGGGTGTGGCTCGCGGGAACTCCTACGAGCAGTACTTC.

This clonotype showed up just a few times. The chain links TRBV12-3 or TRBV12-4 to TRBJ2-7, with 10 nucleotides matching TRBD1. This CDR3 is 15 amino acids long. Germline trimming cut 5 bases from V and 3 bases from J; bases unmatched to any gene: 7. CDR3 loop: CASSLGQGVIYEQYF. The DNA of the CDR3 is TGTGCCAGCAGTCTCGGACAGGGGGTGATCTACGAGCAGTACTTC.

This chain links TRBV6-5 with TRBJ2-3; 8 nucleotides align to TRBD2. The CDR3 covers 16 residues. The germline V gene encodes CDR1 MNHEY and CDR2 SVGAGI. Losses at the gene ends were 0 bases for V and 6 bases for J; bases not matched to a gene: 8. Written as DNA, the CDR3 is TGTGCCAGCAGTTACTCTCGACGGGAGGGTCGGGATACGCAGTATTTT. Amino acids: CASSYSRREGRDTQYF.

This clonotype has at least ten counts. This rearrangement joins TRBV12-3 or TRBV12-4 to TRBJ2-7, with D perhaps TRBD2 (5 bases). The CDR3 has 12 amino acids. Between the trimmed V and J ends, which lost 5 bases and 6 bases, there was a span of 11 bases. DNA of the CDR3: TGTGCCAGCAGTCCCGCGGGCGGCGAGCAGTACTTC. This translates into CASSPAGGEQYF.